This T cell receptor beta chain was documented in a study of blood T cell repertoires in COVID-19. Individuals aged about 18 to 100 years were recruited from fewer than 30 US areas. Participants reported their clinical history, and cohort assignment relied on those reports. The study recruited exposed participants who had met a COVID-19 case within 2 weeks before entry. Original processing notes: How many nucleated cells were present was estimated from reference gene primer amplification. TCRdb's table, derived via immunoSEQ multiplex PCR, lists solely in-frame clones and lacks some. The DNA gave D and trimming, while V, J and clone size come from that table. The sample has fewer than 250,000 clones; 80% to 90% are singletons. The V and J ends lost 4 bases and 0 bases respectively, with 13 bases between them. The germline V gene encodes CDR1 SGHRS and CDR2 YFSETQ. This CDR3 has 15 amino acids.

The chain joins TRBV5-1 to TRBJ1-1; D is undetermined. Source material: PBMCs or T cells enriched from blood (not recorded which). This sequence was found in a woman aged 40 to 50 who had been exposed to COVID-19. CDR3 amino acids: CASSTSGDLNTEAFF. CDR3 nucleotide sequence: TGCGCCAGCAGCACCTCGGGAGATTTGAACACTGAAGCTTTCTTT.